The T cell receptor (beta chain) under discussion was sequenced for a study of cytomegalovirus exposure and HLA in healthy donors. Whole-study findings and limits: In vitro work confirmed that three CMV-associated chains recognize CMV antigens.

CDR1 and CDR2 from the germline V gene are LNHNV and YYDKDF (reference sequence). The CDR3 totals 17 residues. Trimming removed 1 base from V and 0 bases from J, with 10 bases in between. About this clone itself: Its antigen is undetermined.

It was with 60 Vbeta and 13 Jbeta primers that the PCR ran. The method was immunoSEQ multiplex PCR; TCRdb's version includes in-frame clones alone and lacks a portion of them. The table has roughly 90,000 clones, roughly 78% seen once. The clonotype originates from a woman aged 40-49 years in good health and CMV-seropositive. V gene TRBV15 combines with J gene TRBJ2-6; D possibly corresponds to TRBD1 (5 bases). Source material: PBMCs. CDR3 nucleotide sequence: TGTGCCACCAGCAGAGGCCGACAGAACTCTGGGGCCAACGTCCTGACTTTC. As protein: CATSRGRQNSGANVLTF.